These T cell receptor beta chains were read from a single sample in a study of control samples from healthy donors and cancer patients. Generated by immunoSEQ multiplex PCR, the TCRdb table keeps only in-frame clones and is missing some. The sample lists tens of thousands of clones; roughly 94% were seen once. Sequenced sample: blood. All receptors come from a man aged 25-45 years in good health. The CDR3 runs from the conserved cysteine through the conserved F or W. The D gene is left open where the match is weak. The listing skips clone size in some rows; elsewhere it reads once, few, many or a size class.

abundance: few
d_gene: -
v_gene: TRBV27
j_gene: TRBJ1-1
CDR3nt: TGTGCCAGCAGCCCGGGACCGGCTAATGAAGCTTTCTTT
CDR3aa: CASSPGPANEAFF

abundance: -
d_gene: -
v_gene: TRBV19
j_gene: TRBJ2-2
CDR3nt: TGTGCCAGTAGTATTAGGTCGGTACGAGGTGGGGAGCTGTTTTTT
CDR3aa: CASSIRSVRGGELFF

abundance: once
d_gene: TRBD2
v_gene: TRBV27
j_gene: TRBJ2-5
CDR3nt: TGTGCCAGCAGTCTTAGCGGGAGGGCCACGGAGACCCAGTACTTC
CDR3aa: CASSLSGRATETQYF

abundance: once
d_gene: TRBD1
v_gene: TRBV19
j_gene: TRBJ2-2
CDR3nt: TGTGCCAGTAGTATGACGGACAGGGGGGGGGCCGGGGAGCTGTTTTTT
CDR3aa: CASSMTDRGGAGELFF

abundance: -
d_gene: -
v_gene: TRBV21-1
j_gene: TRBJ2-4
CDR3nt: TGTGCCAGCAGCAAAGCGGGGGCCAAGTCGCTTCAGTACTTC
CDR3aa: CASSKAGAKSLQYF

abundance: -
d_gene: TRBD1
v_gene: TRBV10-3
j_gene: TRBJ1-1
CDR3nt: TGTGCCATCAGCCCGGGACAGGGGGTGAACACTGAAGCTTTCTTT
CDR3aa: CAISPGQGVNTEAFF

abundance: -
d_gene: TRBD1
v_gene: TRBV6-6
j_gene: TRBJ1-1
CDR3nt: TGTGCCAGCAGCCATGACAGGGAAGGGTTCTTT
CDR3aa: CASSHDREGFF

abundance: -
d_gene: -
v_gene: TRBV20-1
j_gene: TRBJ2-7
CDR3nt: TGCAGTAGCCCAGGGGACTACGAGCAGTACTTC
CDR3aa: CSSPGDYEQYF

abundance: -
d_gene: -
v_gene: TRBV4-2
j_gene: TRBJ1-3
CDR3nt: TGTGCCAGCAGCCCGGCCTCTACCGCCTCTGGAAACACCATATATTTT
CDR3aa: CASSPASTASGNTIYF

abundance: -
d_gene: -
v_gene: TRBV3-1/TRBV3-2
j_gene: TRBJ2-1
CDR3nt: TGTGCCAGCAGCCGCAGTTACAATGAGCAGTTCTTC
CDR3aa: CASSRSYNEQFF

abundance: -
d_gene: -
v_gene: TRBV27
j_gene: TRBJ2-1
CDR3nt: TGTGCCAGCAGTCTCTACGGAGGACTGGAGCATGAGCAGTTCTTC
CDR3aa: CASSLYGGLEHEQFF

abundance: -
d_gene: TRBD1
v_gene: TRBV7-8
j_gene: TRBJ1-2
CDR3nt: TGTGCCAGCAGCCTGACAGGGGGCAGGGACTATGGCTACACCTTC
CDR3aa: CASSLTGGRDYGYTF

abundance: -
d_gene: -
v_gene: TRBV7-3
j_gene: TRBJ2-7
CDR3nt: TGTGCCAGCAGCCCGGGAGCCTCCTACGAGCAGTACTTC
CDR3aa: CASSPGASYEQYF

abundance: once
d_gene: -
v_gene: TRBV10-3
j_gene: TRBJ1-2
CDR3nt: TGTGCCATCAGTGAGTCGGGCAGCAACTATGGCTACACCTTC
CDR3aa: CAISESGSNYGYTF

abundance: -
d_gene: -
v_gene: TRBV2
j_gene: TRBJ1-6
CDR3nt: TGTGCCAGCAGGACCGGACAGAGCTCCTATAATTCACCCCTCCACTTT
CDR3aa: CASRTGQSSYNSPLHF

abundance: -
d_gene: -
v_gene: TRBV24-1
j_gene: TRBJ2-5
CDR3nt: TGTGCCACCAGTGATTTGGGGGAGGAGACCCAGTACTTC
CDR3aa: CATSDLGEETQYF

abundance: -
d_gene: -
v_gene: TRBV10-1
j_gene: TRBJ2-7
CDR3nt: TGCGCCAGCAATACTCCGGGTCAACCACTGTACGAGCAGTACTTC
CDR3aa: CASNTPGQPLYEQYF

abundance: -
d_gene: -
v_gene: TRBV6-1
j_gene: TRBJ2-1
CDR3nt: TGTGCCAGCAGTGAATTAATGGGGGCGCGTGACAATGAGCAGTTCTTC
CDR3aa: CASSELMGARDNEQFF

abundance: once
d_gene: -
v_gene: TRBV5-1
j_gene: TRBJ1-4
CDR3nt: TGCGCCAGCAGCTTGGGGAGGGGCACTAATGAAAAACTGTTTTTT
CDR3aa: CASSLGRGTNEKLFF

abundance: -
d_gene: -
v_gene: TRBV7-9
j_gene: TRBJ2-3
CDR3nt: TGTGCCAGCAGCTTAAGCGGAGGGGGTAACGGGCAGTATTTT
CDR3aa: CASSLSGGGNGQYF

abundance: -
d_gene: -
v_gene: TRBV5-1
j_gene: TRBJ2-7
CDR3nt: TGCGCCAGCAGCTTGAGGTGGGCCGACGAGCAGTACTTC
CDR3aa: CASSLRWADEQYF

abundance: -
d_gene: -
v_gene: TRBV10-1
j_gene: TRBJ1-1
CDR3nt: TGCGCCAGCAGTGAGGCCCCGGGACGGGGTGAACATGGCACTGAAGCTTTCTTT
CDR3aa: CASSEAPGRGEHGTEAFF

abundance: -
d_gene: -
v_gene: TRBV27
j_gene: TRBJ1-6
CDR3nt: TGTGCCAGCAGTTTTGACCGCTTAGGGTCACCCCTCCACTTT
CDR3aa: CASSFDRLGSPLHF

abundance: once
d_gene: -
v_gene: TRBV19
j_gene: TRBJ2-7
CDR3nt: TGTGCCAGTGCCCGGGAGGGGGCAGCTAGTGAGCAGTACTTC
CDR3aa: CASAREGAASEQYF

abundance: -
d_gene: -
v_gene: TRBV9
j_gene: TRBJ2-7
CDR3nt: TGTGCCAGCAGCGTTCTGGGAGAGGGAGAGCAGTACTTC
CDR3aa: CASSVLGEGEQYF

abundance: -
d_gene: -
v_gene: TRBV5-1
j_gene: TRBJ1-1
CDR3nt: TGCGCCAGCAGCCACGACCGCGGGGGCGCATACACTGAAGCTTTCTTT
CDR3aa: CASSHDRGGAYTEAFF

abundance: -
d_gene: -
v_gene: TRBV19
j_gene: TRBJ2-1
CDR3nt: TGTGCCAGTAGTATAGATCAGGCACAGCGATACAATGAGCAGTTCTTC
CDR3aa: CASSIDQAQRYNEQFF